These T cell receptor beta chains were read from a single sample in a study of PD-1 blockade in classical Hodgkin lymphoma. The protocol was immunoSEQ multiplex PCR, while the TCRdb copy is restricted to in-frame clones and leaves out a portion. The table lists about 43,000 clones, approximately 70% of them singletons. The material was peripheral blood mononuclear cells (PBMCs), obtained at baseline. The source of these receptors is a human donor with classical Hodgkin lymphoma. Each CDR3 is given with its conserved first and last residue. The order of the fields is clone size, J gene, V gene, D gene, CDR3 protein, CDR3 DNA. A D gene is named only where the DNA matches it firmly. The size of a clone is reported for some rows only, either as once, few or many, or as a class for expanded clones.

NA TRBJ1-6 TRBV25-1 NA CASRFSYNSPLHF TGTGCCAGCAGGTTCAGCTATAATTCACCCCTCCACTTT
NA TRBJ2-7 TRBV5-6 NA CASSPAVGLRGYEQYF TGTGCCAGCAGCCCGGCAGTTGGATTGAGGGGATACGAGCAGTACTTC
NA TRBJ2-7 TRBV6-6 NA CASSYPGSEQYF TGTGCCAGCAGTTACCCGGGAAGCGAGCAGTACTTC
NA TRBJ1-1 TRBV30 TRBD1 CAWKDRLNTEAFF TGTGCCTGGAAGGACAGGCTGAACACTGAAGCTTTCTTT
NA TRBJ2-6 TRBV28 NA CASSLSPAGANVLTF TGTGCCAGCAGCTTATCGCCCGCTGGGGCCAACGTCCTGACTTTC
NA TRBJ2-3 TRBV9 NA CASSVQVSDTQYF TGTGCCAGCAGCGTACAGGTTTCAGATACGCAGTATTTT
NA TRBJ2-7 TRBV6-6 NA CASGSYEQYF TGTGCCAGCGGTTCCTACGAGCAGTACTTC
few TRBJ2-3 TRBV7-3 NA CASSSAPYGTDTQYF TGTGCCAGCAGCTCTGCTCCCTATGGGACAGATACGCAGTATTTT
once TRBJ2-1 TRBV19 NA CASSIGGVSEQFF TGTGCCAGTAGTATAGGAGGGGTGAGTGAGCAGTTCTTC
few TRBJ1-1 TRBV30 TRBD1 CAWSVGTGNAEAFF TGTGCCTGGAGTGTAGGGACAGGAAACGCTGAAGCTTTCTTT
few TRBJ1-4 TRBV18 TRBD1 CASSKSWDRGATATNEKLFF TGTGCCAGCTCGAAAAGCTGGGACAGGGGGGCAACTGCAACTAATGAAAAACTGTTTTTT
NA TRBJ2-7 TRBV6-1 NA CASSEEGTLTYEQYF TGTGCCAGCAGTGAAGAGGGGACACTGACCTACGAGCAGTACTTC
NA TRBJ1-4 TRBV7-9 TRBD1 CASSLDRGGEKLFF TGTGCCAGCAGCTTAGACAGGGGGGGCGAAAAACTGTTTTTT
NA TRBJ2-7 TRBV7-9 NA CASSWGDWGYEQYF TGTGCCAGCAGCTGGGGGGATTGGGGCTACGAGCAGTACTTC
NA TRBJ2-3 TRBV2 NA CASRMSFADTQYF TGTGCCAGCAGAATGTCCTTCGCAGATACGCAGTATTTT
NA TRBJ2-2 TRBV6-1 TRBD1 CASSERAVTGGFSRELFF TGTGCCAGCAGTGAAAGGGCTGTGACAGGGGGATTTTCCCGGGAGCTGTTTTTT
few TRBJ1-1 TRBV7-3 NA CASSSVNTEAFF TGTGCCAGCAGCTCCGTGAACACTGAAGCTTTCTTT
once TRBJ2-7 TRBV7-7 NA CASSPSPGPQQYF TGTGCTAGCAGCCCCTCTCCGGGACCCCAGCAGTACTTC